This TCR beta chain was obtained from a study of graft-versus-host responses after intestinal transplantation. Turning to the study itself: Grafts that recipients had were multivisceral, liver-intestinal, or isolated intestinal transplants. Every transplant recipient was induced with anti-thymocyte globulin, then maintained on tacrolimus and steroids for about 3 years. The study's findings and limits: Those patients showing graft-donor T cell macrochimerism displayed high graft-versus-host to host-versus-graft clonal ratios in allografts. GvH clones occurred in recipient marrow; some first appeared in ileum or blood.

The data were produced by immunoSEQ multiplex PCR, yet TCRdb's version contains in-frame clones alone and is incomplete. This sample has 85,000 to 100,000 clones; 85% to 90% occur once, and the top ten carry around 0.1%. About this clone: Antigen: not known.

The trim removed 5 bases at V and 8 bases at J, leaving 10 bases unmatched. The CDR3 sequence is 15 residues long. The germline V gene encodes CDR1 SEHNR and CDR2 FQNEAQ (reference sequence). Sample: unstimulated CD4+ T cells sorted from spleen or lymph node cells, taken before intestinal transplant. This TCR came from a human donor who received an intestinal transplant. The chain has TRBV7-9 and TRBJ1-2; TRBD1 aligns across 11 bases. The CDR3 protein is CASSPEDRGRGGYTF. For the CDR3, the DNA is TGTGCCAGCAGCCCAGAGGACAGGGGGCGCGGGGGCTACACCTTC.